This T cell receptor (beta chain) is drawn from a study of T cell responses to AZD1222 COVID-19 vaccine (TCRdb year 2021). Background for the entire study: A total of under 250 trial participants underwent TCR sequencing, of whom about 200 had received two doses of AZD1222 and approximately 26 had received two doses of the MenACWY control vaccine. Trial participants were enrolled into age subgroups of 18-55, 56-69 and 70-plus years, which contained around 140, 26 and 57 TCR-sequenced participants, respectively. Summary of the overall study and its limitations: Nearly half of unique spike-specific TCRs reportedly recognized epitopes outside regions mutated in the B.1.351 and B.1.1.7 variants. CD4 TCRs associated with the vaccine covered the entire spike protein, and the dominant responses were in regions 160-218 and 743-854. The 56-69-year group was small, and its depth increase did not reach significance, likely because of low power. Because no day 14 peak-response samples were available, the repertoires could be characterized only after the peak T cell response. Most participants were white British and females outnumbered males, and the authors suggested that clonal diversity may have been underestimated. Conclusions about previously exposed vaccinees are limited, since just five or six AZD1222 recipients were seropositive for SARS-CoV-2 at baseline. After two AZD1222 doses, both the breadth and the depth of spike-specific TCRs were significantly higher than at day 0 and than in MenACWY recipients.

This clone was picked up one time. Its target antigen remains unknown. No much larger clonotype is one base removed from it; base qualities were not supplied. Taken with the paper, the label for time point translates to: about 28 days (+/-7) after the second vaccine dose. AZD1222 recipients with second doses at about 4 weeks or about 12 weeks were pooled, because spike-specific TCR depth and breadth did not differ between schedules. Samples from vaccinated people were obtained from the UK trials COV001 and COV002, which included a single-blind randomized controlled phase 2/3 trial of AZD1222 (ChAdOx1 nCoV-19) in healthy adults. For TCRbeta chain sequencing, PBMC samples from trial participants were taken at day 0 and at day 28 after the second dose. Reading from cysteine to phenylalanine, the CDR3 counts 20 amino acids. The CDR3 DNA has 60 bases and is translated from base 1. V loses 1 base at its end and J loses 2 bases; junction bases beyond the gene matches: 9. In the germline V gene, CDR1 corresponds to MDHEN and CDR2 to SYDVKM.

The CDR3 regions of human TCRbeta chains were subjected to immunosequencing. Under the source paper's analysis protocol: TCRs in the repertoires were matched against a reference library of SARS-CoV-2-specific TCRs that had been generated with the MIRA antigen-specificity platform. Breadth was defined as the fraction of unique TCRs that were SARS-CoV-2-associated, and depth was defined as the fraction of total T cells that were SARS-CoV-2-associated. Each spike-specific TCR was assigned to its reactive spike region and to a CD4 or CD8 class using the MIRA data. Log10-transformed breadth and depth values were compared by one-way ANOVA with Sidak's multiple comparisons tests. This immuneACCESS table, as held by TCRdb, lists in-frame sequences with V and J called but not all clones. Of the missing ones, under half trace to an unresolved V gene in checked studies; the others have no known cause. The V and J calls and clone size come from that table; D and trimming were worked out from the DNA. This sample lists 100,000 to 120,000 clones; 75% to 90% were detected once. More than 40% of the sample rests with the top ten.

The sequences come from peripheral blood, collected 28 days after the second AZD1222 dose. The sequence derives from an adult who received the AZD1222 COVID-19 vaccine. The rearranged segments are TRBV28 and TRBJ2-6; TRBD1 matches 12 bases in the middle. The nucleotide sequence is TGTGCCAGCAGTTTATCCCAAGGGGGACAGGGGGCTACTGGGGCCAACGTCCTGACTTTC. Translation gives CASSLSQGGQGATGANVLTF.